What follows are 6 T cell receptor beta chains derived from one specimen sequenced in a study of CD8+ T cells in alopecia areata. The sequencing template was cDNA reverse transcribed from extracted RNA. Only in-frame clones appear in the TCRdb table, and some are missing; sequencing was by immunoSEQ multiplex PCR. The repertoire holds 170,000 or so clones, with about 53% as singletons. Treatment in this sample: oral pan-JAK inhibitor, 5-10 mg twice daily. Source: CD8+ T cells sorted from blood, taken at week 24, from a patient treated with tofacitinib. Receptor source: a human donor with alopecia areata.

About this clone: Other DNA sequences from this sample encode an identical CDR3 as well. The rearrangement links TRBV29-1 to TRBJ2-7, with 8 bases aligning to TRBD1. V lost 5 bases, J lost 4 bases, and 7 bases stayed unmatched. In germline, CDR1 is SQVTM, CDR2 ANQGSEA. The CDR3 is 13 amino acids. The CDR3 DNA reads TGCAGCGTTCGAGACAGGGGATCTTACGAGCAGTACTTC. Amino acids: CSVRDRGSYEQYF.

This rearrangement joins TRBV4-3 to TRBJ2-7; D may be TRBD1 (6 bases). CDR3 length: 15 amino acids. V gave up 1 base and J gave up 4 bases, with 14 bases separating them. Germline V lookup: CDR1 LGHNA, CDR2 YSLEER. The CDR3 DNA reads as TGCGCCAGCAGCCAAGCACAGGGCATTGGTTACGAGCAGTACTTC. Translating it yields CASSQAQGIGYEQYF.

The chain combines TRBV2 with TRBJ1-5; TRBD1 might be the D (5 bases). V lost 6 bases and J lost 0, with 9 bases in between. Germline V gene data show CDR1 as SNHLY and CDR2 as FYNNEI. There are 14 residues in the CDR3. The CDR3 DNA reads as TGTGCCAGCAGGAAGACAGATAGCAATCAGCCCCAGCATTTT. Protein sequence: CASRKTDSNQPQHF. The variable domain in full, completed from reference TRBV2 and TRBJ1-5, reads EPEVTQTPSHQVTQMGQEVILRCVPISNHLYFYWYRQILGQKVEFLVSFYNNEISEKSEIFDDQFSVERPDGSNFTLKIRSTKLEDSAMYFCASRKTDSNQPQHFGDGTRLSIL.

The J gene is TRBJ1-1, the V gene TRBV7-8; unclear D gene. There are 17 residues in the CDR3. Trimming stripped 0 bases from V and 0 bases from J, with 14 bases between. Germline CDR1 and CDR2: SGHVS and FQNEAQ. The CDR3 coding sequence is TGTGCCAGCAGCTTAGCGATGGTGGAGGCCTTGAACACTGAAGCTTTCTTT. Translation gives CASSLAMVEALNTEAFF.

The chain links TRBV27 to TRBJ2-7; D is perhaps TRBD1 (5 bases). V lost 4 bases, J lost 7 bases, and 8 bases lay in between. Germline loops: CDR1 MNHEY, CDR2 SMNVEV (reference sequence). CDR3 size: 11 residues. The CDR3 DNA reads as TGTGCCAGCAGTTCCCGGACAGAGCAGTACTTC. Translation: CASSSRTEQYF.

The chain joins TRBV4-1 to TRBJ2-7; no clear D. The germline V gene has CDR1 MGHRA and CDR2 YSYEKL. The CDR3 contains 17 residues. Deletions cut 1 base from V and 5 bases from J, with 21 bases between. The DNA for the CDR3 is TGCGCCAGCAGCCAAGTATCAAACGGGCCCCGTGCCCACGAGCAGTACTTC. Translation: CASSQVSNGPRAHEQYF.